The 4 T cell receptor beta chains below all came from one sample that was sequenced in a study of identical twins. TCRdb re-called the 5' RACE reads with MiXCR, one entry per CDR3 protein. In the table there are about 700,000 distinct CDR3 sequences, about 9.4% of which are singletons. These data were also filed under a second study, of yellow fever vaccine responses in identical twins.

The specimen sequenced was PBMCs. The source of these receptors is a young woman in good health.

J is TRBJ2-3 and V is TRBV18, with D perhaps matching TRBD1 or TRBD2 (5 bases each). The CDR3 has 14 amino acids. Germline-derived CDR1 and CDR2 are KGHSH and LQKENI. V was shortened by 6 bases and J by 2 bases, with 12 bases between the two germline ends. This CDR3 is CASSGWGTTDTQYF. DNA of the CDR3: TGTGCCAGCTCCGGTTGGGGGACCACAGATACGCAGTATTTT.

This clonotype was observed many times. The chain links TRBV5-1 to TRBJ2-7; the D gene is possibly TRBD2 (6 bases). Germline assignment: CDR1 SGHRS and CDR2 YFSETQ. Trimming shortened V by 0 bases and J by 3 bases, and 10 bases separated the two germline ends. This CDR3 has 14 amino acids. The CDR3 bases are TGCGCCAGCAGCTTGGACGTAGCGGACTACGAGCAGTACTTC. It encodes CASSLDVADYEQYF. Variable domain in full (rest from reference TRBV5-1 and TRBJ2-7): KAGVTQTPRYLIKTRGQQVTLSCSPISGHRSVSWYQQTPGQGLQFLFEYFSETQRNKGNFPGRFSGRQFSNSRSEMNVSTLELGDSALYLCASSLDVADYEQYFGPGTRLTVT.

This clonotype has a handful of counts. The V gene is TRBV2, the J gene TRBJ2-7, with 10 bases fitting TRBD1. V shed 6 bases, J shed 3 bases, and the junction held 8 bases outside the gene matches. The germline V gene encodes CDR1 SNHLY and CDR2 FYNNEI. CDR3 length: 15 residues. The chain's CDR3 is CASSVRQGAFYEQYF. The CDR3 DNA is TGTGCCAGCAGCGTGAGACAGGGGGCCTTCTACGAGCAGTACTTC.

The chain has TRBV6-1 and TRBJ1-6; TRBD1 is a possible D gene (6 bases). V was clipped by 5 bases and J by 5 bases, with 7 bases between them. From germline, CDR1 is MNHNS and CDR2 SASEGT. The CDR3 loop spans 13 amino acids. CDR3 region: CASSRTDNSPLHF. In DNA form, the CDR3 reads TGTGCCAGCAGTCGGACAGATAATTCACCCCTCCACTTT.